The sequence of this T cell receptor (beta chain) was determined in a study of human T cells and chemical hapten exposure. Across the whole study: Patients were given diphenylcyclopropenone on the scalp weekly across the approximately 24-week study. The patients were mostly female; they had alopecia areata, totalis or universalis. Study-wide findings and caveats: Donors in the study had alopecia, meaning their immune response may differ from healthy people's.

Time point here: patch test 1, 2 weeks after DPC sensitization. The treatment is: therapeutic diphenylcyclopropenone sensitization with weekly scalp DPC. This clonotype was detected ten times or more. Antigen: not known. CDR3 length: 16 amino acids. The J segment lost 4 bases and the V segment lost 6 bases, leaving 7 bases of the junction unmatched. Germline assignment: CDR1 SGHTA and CDR2 FQGNSA. TCRdb reprocessed the RACE reads with MiXCR, giving one entry per CDR3 protein. The repertoire holds more than 65,000 distinct CDR3 sequences, about 32% seen once, with about 9% in the top ten. The TCR originated in a middle-aged man with alopecia areata. Some clones in this sample may be carry-over from other donors' samples. The chain couples TRBV7-2 to TRBJ2-2, with TRBD1 matching 11 bases. Sequencing used whole blood, obtained in connection with sensitization to the hapten diphenylcyclopropenone (DPC). DNA for the CDR3: TGTGCCAGCAGACAAAGCGGGACAGGGGGCACCGGGGAGCTGTTTTTT. It is translated as CASRQSGTGGTGELFF.